This T cell receptor beta chain was observed in a study of radiotherapy plus CTLA-4 blockade in lung cancer. About the research overall: Objective responses arose in about 18% of patients, and over 25% experienced disease control.

The V gene end was trimmed by 5 bases and the J gene end by 2 bases; junction bases not matched to a gene: 4. The CDR3 length is 15 residues. Germline lookup yields CDR1 MDHEN and CDR2 SYDVKM. Focal radiation with ipilimumab CTLA-4 blockade was given to patients with chemo-refractory metastatic non-small-cell lung cancer. Whole-study findings and limits: TCR clones originating in tumors grew in number in blood after radiotherapy plus ipilimumab.

Profiled with immunoSEQ multiplex PCR; TCRdb holds only in-frame clones, not every one. This table holds approximately 30,000 clones, 60% to 80% found once. Concerning this clone itself: Its antigen is unknown.

This sequence joins TRBV28 and TRBJ2-7; 12 bases are shared with TRBD2. The specimen was peripheral blood, collected from a patient treated with radiotherapy plus ipilimumab. This TCR came from a human donor with non-small cell lung cancer whose response to radiotherapy plus ipilimumab could not be evaluated. The CDR3 region is CASSHRTSGTYEQYF. CDR3 sequence (DNA): TGTGCCAGCAGTCACAGGACTAGCGGGACCTACGAGCAGTACTTC.